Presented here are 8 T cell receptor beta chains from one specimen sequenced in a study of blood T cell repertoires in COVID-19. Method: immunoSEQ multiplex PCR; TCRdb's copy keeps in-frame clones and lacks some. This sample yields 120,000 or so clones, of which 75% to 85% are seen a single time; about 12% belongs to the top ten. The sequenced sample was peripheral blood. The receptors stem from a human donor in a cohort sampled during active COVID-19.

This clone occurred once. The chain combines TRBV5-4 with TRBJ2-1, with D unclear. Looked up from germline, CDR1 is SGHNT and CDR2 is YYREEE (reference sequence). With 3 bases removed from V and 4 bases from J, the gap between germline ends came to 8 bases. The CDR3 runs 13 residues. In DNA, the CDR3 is TGTGCCAGCAGCTCTAGGAATTACAATGAGCAGTTCTTC. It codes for CASSSRNYNEQFF.

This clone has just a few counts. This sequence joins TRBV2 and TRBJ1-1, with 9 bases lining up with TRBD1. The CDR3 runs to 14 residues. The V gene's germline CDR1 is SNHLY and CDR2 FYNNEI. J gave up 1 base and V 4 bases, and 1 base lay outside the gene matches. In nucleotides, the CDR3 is TGTGCCAGCAGTGGGGACAGGGCGAACACTGAAGCTTTCTTT. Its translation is CASSGDRANTEAFF.

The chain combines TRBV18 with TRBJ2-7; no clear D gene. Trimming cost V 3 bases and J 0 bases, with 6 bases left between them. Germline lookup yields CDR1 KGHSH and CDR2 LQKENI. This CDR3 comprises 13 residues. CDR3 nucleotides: TGTGCCAGCTCACCTGAGGTCTCCTACGAGCAGTACTTC. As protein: CASSPEVSYEQYF.

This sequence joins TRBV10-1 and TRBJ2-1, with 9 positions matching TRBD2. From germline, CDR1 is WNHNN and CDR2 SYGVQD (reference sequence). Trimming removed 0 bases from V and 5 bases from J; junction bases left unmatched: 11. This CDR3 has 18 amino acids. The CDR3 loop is CASSESGGGLAENNEQFF. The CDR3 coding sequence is TGCGCCAGCAGTGAGTCGGGGGGGGGACTAGCTGAAAACAATGAGCAGTTCTTC.

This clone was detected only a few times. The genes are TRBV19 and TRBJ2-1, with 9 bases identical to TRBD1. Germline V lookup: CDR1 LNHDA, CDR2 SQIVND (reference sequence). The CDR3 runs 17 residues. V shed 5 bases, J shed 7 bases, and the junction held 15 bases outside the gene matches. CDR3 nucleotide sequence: TGTGCCAGTAGTCCCTGGGGTGGGACAGGGTCCCTGAATGAGCAGTTCTTC. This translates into CASSPWGGTGSLNEQFF.

DNA for the CDR3: TGTGCCAGCAGCCAAGGCCGAGCGGGGGGGCCGCCCCAAGAGACCCAGTACTTC. This codes for CASSQGRAGGPPQETQYF. The chain carries TRBV4-2 and TRBJ2-5, with 10 bases identical to TRBD2. J was trimmed by 1 base and V by 1 base; bases with no gene match: 9. The germline gives CDR1 LGHNA, CDR2 YNFKEQ. The length of the CDR3 is 18 residues.

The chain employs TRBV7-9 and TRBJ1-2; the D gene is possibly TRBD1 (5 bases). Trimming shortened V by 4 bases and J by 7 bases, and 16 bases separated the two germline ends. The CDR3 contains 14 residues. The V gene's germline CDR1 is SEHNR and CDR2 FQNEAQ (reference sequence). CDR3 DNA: TGTGCCAGCAGCTCCAGTCAGGGCCCCTTTGGCTACACCTTC. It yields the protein CASSSSQGPFGYTF.

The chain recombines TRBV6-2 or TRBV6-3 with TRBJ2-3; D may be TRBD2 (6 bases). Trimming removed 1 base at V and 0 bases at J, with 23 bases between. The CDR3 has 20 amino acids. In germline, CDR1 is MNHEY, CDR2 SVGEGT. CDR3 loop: CASSYYIQGGGVPSTDTQYF. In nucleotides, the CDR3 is TGTGCCAGCAGTTACTATATACAAGGCGGCGGGGTACCTAGCACAGATACGCAGTATTTT.